These 13 T cell receptor beta chains were all obtained from the same sample, sequenced in a study of cytomegalovirus exposure and HLA in healthy donors. Generated by immunoSEQ multiplex PCR, the TCRdb table keeps only in-frame clones and is missing some. The table includes 65,000 to 95,000 clones, under 95% detected once. The specimen was PBMCs. These receptor sequences come from a woman between 25 and 40 years old in good health and CMV-seronegative.

This clone appeared a single time. This sequence joins TRBV7-3 and TRBJ1-1; 8 bases agree with TRBD1. CDR1 and CDR2 from the germline V gene are SGHTA and FQGTGA. Trimming at V came to 8 bases and at J to 3 bases, leaving 11 bases not matched to a gene. CDR3 length: 15 residues. The CDR3 DNA sequence: TGTGCCAGCGCCCTACAGGGGGGGTTGGACACTGAAGCTTTCTTT. It is translated as CASALQGGLDTEAFF.

V gene TRBV19 combines with J gene TRBJ2-7, with a tentative D call TRBD1 (6 bases). V was trimmed by 5 bases and J by 2 bases, leaving 16 bases between them. The CDR3 has 15 amino acids. Germline V CDR1 and CDR2: LNHDA, SQIVND (reference sequence). CDR3 sequence: CASSVSAGDAYEQYF. The CDR3 DNA reads as TGTGCCAGTAGTGTCTCGGCAGGGGACGCCTACGAGCAGTACTTC.

The V and J genes are TRBV6-5 and TRBJ1-2; D may be TRBD1 (5 bases). Trimming removed 5 bases from V and 5 bases from J, with 15 bases in between. CDR3 length: 14 amino acids. In germline, CDR1 is MNHEY, CDR2 SVGAGI. CDR3 DNA: TGTGCCAGCAGTGTCGGAGGGGAGGGGTATGGCTACACCTTC. Encoded protein: CASSVGGEGYGYTF.

The chain has TRBV11-1 and TRBJ2-7; 10 positions match TRBD1. CDR1 SGHAT and CDR2 FQDESV come from the germline V gene (reference sequence). CDR3 length: 14 residues. The J segment lost 3 bases and the V segment lost 5 bases, leaving 4 bases of the junction unmatched. The CDR3: CASSAGQGNYEQYF. The DNA for the CDR3 is TGTGCCAGCAGCGCGGGACAGGGGAACTACGAGCAGTACTTC.

The chain recombines TRBV20-1 with TRBJ1-2; 9 nucleotides line up with TRBD1. The CDR3 covers 11 residues. V was clipped by 5 bases and J by 12 bases; unmatched bases: 7. The germline CDR1 and CDR2 sequences are DFQATT and SNEGSKA (reference sequence). The CDR3 sequence: CSAGQGTLNTF. The CDR3 DNA reads as TGCAGTGCTGGACAGGGGACGTTAAACACCTTC.

The V gene is TRBV5-1, the J gene TRBJ2-5; 10 bases map to TRBD2. The V segment lost 4 bases and the J segment 4 bases; nucleotides outside the gene matches: 7. Per germline, CDR1 SGHRS and CDR2 YFSETQ. The CDR3 length is 15 residues. CDR3 amino acids: CASSPSGGALETQYF. The CDR3 DNA reads TGCGCCAGCAGCCCCAGCGGGGGGGCCTTAGAGACCCAGTACTTC. Filled out from reference TRBV5-1 and TRBJ2-5, the complete variable domain reads KAGVTQTPRYLIKTRGQQVTLSCSPISGHRSVSWYQQTPGQGLQFLFEYFSETQRNKGNFPGRFSGRQFSNSRSEMNVSTLELGDSALYLCASSPSGGALETQYFGPGTRLLVL.

The chain is built from TRBV4-3 and TRBJ1-1; TRBD1 matches 7 bases. Trimming at V came to 1 base and at J to 0 bases, leaving 5 bases not matched to a gene. This CDR3 spans 16 amino acids. Looked up from germline, CDR1 is LGHNA and CDR2 is YSLEER. The CDR3 DNA reads TGCGCCAGCAGCCAAGGGGAGGACAGGTTGAACACTGAAGCTTTCTTT. Encoded protein: CASSQGEDRLNTEAFF.

The chain couples TRBV9 to TRBJ2-1, with a possible D match to TRBD1 (6 bases). The V and J ends lost 7 bases and 10 bases respectively, with 21 bases between them. Germline lookup yields CDR1 SGDLS and CDR2 YYNGEE. The CDR3 runs to 14 residues. CDR3 coding DNA: TGTGCCAGCGCCAAGAGTACAGGGTTCAGGGAGCAGTTCTTC. This gives the protein CASAKSTGFREQFF.

The chain couples TRBV11-2 to TRBJ2-1; 7 bases map to TRBD1. The germline V gene has CDR1 SGHAT and CDR2 FQNNGV. This CDR3 region has 12 residues. The V segment lost 5 bases and the J segment 8 bases; nucleotides outside the gene matches: 3. CDR3 residues: CASSQGGHEQFF. DNA for the CDR3: TGTGCCAGCAGCCAAGGGGGCCATGAGCAGTTCTTC.

This clone was counted a single time. V is TRBV19 and J is TRBJ2-2, with 7 bases identical to TRBD1. The junction had 13 bases not matched to a gene; V was cut back by 6 bases and J by 6 bases. In germline, CDR1 is LNHDA, CDR2 SQIVND (reference sequence). The CDR3 consists of 16 residues. In DNA form, the CDR3 reads TGTGCCAGTAGCATCCAGGGGGTTTTAGTGGCCGGGGAGCTGTTTTTT. This gives the protein CASSIQGVLVAGELFF. Full variable domain (remainder filled in from reference TRBV19 and TRBJ2-2): DGGITQSPKYLFRKEGQNVTLSCEQNLNHDAMYWYRQDPGQGLRLIYYSQIVNDFQKGDIAEGYSVSREKKESFPLTVTSAQKNPTAFYLCASSIQGVLVAGELFFGEGSRLTVL.

The chain has TRBV5-1 and TRBJ2-2; 8 bases map to TRBD2. Germline V lookup: CDR1 SGHRS, CDR2 YFSETQ. Germline trimming cut 3 bases from V and 4 bases from J; bases unmatched to any gene: 17. The CDR3 spans 19 residues. CDR3 nucleotide sequence: TGCGCCAGCAGCTCGGCACCACTTCTAGCGGGTGAGATCACCGGGGAGCTGTTTTTT. Protein: CASSSAPLLAGEITGELFF.

Comment on this clone: At one end, the junction sequence differs from germline, possibly due to a read error. The V and J genes are TRBV11-2 and TRBJ2-2, with D maybe TRBD2 (6 bases). Germline CDR1 reads SGHAT; CDR2 reads FQNNGV. The CDR3 covers 19 residues. CDR3 sequence (DNA): TGTGCCAGCAGCCTAGAGGGGAGGCTAGGGGTCGCGAACACCGGGGAGCTGTTTTTT. Its translation is CASSLEGRLGVANTGELFF. Variable domain in full (rest from reference TRBV11-2 and TRBJ2-2): EAGVAQSPRYKIIEKRQSVAFWCNPISGHATLYWYQQILGQGPKLLIQFQNNGVVDDSQLPKDRFSAERLKGVDSTLKIQPAKLEDSAVYLCASSLEGRLGVANTGELFFGEGSRLTVL.

The chain employs TRBV7-3 and TRBJ2-6; maybe TRBD1 (6 bases). CDR1 and CDR2 from the germline V gene are SGHTA and FQGTGA. CDR3 length: 17 amino acids. The germline V and J ends were trimmed by 4 bases and 2 bases, with 15 bases remaining between them. This CDR3 reads CASSSTPGVAGANVLTF. CDR3 nucleotide sequence: TGTGCCAGCAGCTCCACCCCAGGGGTCGCTGGGGCCAACGTCCTGACTTTC.